Listed here are 3 T cell receptor beta chains from one sample, sequenced in a study of T cells after yellow fever vaccination. Using its own MiXCR run on the 5' RACE reads, TCRdb lists one record per CDR3 protein. The sample carries 620,000 or so distinct CDR3 sequences, around 12% recorded once. Sequenced here: PBMCs, sampled on the day of the yellow fever booster vaccination. All receptors derive from a man aged 25-45 years who received the YFV17D yellow fever vaccine.

This clonotype showed up just a few times. The chain has TRBV27 and TRBJ2-1; 7 nucleotides match TRBD2. Trimming cost V 4 bases and J 8 bases; bases outside gene matches: 14. Germline assignment: CDR1 MNHEY and CDR2 SMNVEV (reference sequence). The CDR3 has 16 amino acids. The CDR3 DNA reads TGTGCCAGCAGTTCTCTCGGGGCGGGAGAGGGCGATGAGCAGTTCTTC. This sequence encodes CASSSLGAGEGDEQFF.

In this sample, this clonotype turned up a few times. The chain recombines TRBV10-3 with TRBJ1-2, with TRBD1 identical over 11 bases. Trimming removed 4 bases from V and 6 bases from J; junction bases left unmatched: 10. Germline V gives CDR1 ENHRY, CDR2 SYGVKD. CDR3 size: 16 residues. CDR3 protein: CAISAITGQGVDGYTF. The CDR3 DNA sequence: TGTGCCATCAGTGCAATTACGGGACAGGGGGTCGATGGCTACACCTTC.

This clonotype was seen only a few times. The rearrangement joins TRBV4-3 to TRBJ2-7; no firm D call. Germline values: CDR1 LGHNA, CDR2 YSLEER. The CDR3 spans 16 residues. V was clipped by 1 base and J by 0 bases, with 13 bases between them. This CDR3 is CASSQVQVTGSYEQYF. CDR3 coding DNA: TGCGCCAGCAGCCAAGTTCAGGTGACTGGCTCCTACGAGCAGTACTTC.